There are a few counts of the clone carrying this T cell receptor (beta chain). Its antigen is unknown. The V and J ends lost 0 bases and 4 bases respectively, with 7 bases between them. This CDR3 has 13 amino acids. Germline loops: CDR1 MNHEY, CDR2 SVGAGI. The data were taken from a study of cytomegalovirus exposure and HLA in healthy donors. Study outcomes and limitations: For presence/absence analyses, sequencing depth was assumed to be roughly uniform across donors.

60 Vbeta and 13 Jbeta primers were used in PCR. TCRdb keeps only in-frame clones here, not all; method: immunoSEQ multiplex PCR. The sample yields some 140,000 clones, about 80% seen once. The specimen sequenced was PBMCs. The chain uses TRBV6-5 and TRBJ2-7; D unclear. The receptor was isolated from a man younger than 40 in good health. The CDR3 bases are TGTGCCAGCAGTTACTCGAAACAGTACGAGCAGTACTTC. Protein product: CASSYSKQYEQYF.